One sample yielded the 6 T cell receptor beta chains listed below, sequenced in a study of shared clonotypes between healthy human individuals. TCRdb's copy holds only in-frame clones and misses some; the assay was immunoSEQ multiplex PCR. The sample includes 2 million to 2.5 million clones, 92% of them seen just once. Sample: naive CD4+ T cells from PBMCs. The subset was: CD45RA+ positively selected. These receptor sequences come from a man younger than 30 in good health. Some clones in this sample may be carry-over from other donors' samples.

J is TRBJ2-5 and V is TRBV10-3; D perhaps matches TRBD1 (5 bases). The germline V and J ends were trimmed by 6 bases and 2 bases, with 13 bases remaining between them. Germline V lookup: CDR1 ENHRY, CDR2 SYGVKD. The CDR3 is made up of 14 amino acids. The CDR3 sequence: CAISEVTAQETQYF. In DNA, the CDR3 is TGTGCCATCAGCGAGGTGACAGCTCAAGAGACCCAGTACTTC.

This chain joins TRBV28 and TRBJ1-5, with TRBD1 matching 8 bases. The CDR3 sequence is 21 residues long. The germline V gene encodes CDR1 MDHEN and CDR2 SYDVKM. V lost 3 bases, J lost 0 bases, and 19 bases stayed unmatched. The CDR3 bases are TGTGCCAGCAGTTTCATAGGAGACAGGGGATATTTGAGGGGTAGCAATCAGCCCCAGCATTTT. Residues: CASSFIGDRGYLRGSNQPQHF.

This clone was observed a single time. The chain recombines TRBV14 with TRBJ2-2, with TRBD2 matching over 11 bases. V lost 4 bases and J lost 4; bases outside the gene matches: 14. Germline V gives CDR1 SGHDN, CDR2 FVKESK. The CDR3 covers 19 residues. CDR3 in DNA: TGTGCCAGCAGCCCCAGAATAGCGGGAGGGCCTCTTTCCACCGGGGAGCTGTTTTTT. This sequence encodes CASSPRIAGGPLSTGELFF.

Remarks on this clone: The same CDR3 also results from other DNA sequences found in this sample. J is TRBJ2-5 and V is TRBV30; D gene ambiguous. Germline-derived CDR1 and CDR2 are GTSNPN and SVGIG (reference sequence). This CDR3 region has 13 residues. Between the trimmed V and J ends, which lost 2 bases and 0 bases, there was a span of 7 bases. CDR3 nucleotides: TGTGCCTGGAGTTACCTCCACCAAGAGACCCAGTACTTC. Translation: CAWSYLHQETQYF.

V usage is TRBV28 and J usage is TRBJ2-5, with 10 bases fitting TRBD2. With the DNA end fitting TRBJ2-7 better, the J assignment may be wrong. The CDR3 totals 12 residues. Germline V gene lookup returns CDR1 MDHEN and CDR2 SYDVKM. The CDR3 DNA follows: TGTGCCAGCGCTAGCGGGAGCAACGAGCAGTACTTC. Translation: CASASGSNEQYF.

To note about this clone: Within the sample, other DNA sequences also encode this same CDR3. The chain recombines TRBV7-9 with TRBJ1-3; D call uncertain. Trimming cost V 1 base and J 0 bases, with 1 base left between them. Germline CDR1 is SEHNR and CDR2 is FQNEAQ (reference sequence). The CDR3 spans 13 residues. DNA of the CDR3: TGTGCCAGCAGCTTAGGCTCTGGAAACACCATATATTTT. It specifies CASSLGSGNTIYF.